This TCR beta chain was retrieved from a study of CD8 T cells in ankylosing spondylitis. TCRdb re-analysed the 5' RACE reads in MiXCR, keeping a single row per CDR3 protein. The sample lists about 36,000 distinct CDR3 sequences, 6% seen once, with approximately 12% in the top ten. This clonotype appeared many times. Its target is unknown. Whole-study findings and limits: There were earlier reports of some motif variants in reactive arthritis synovial fluid and blood. As reported, disease-linked clones showed significant enrichment in matched ankylosing spondylitis synovial fluid.

The germline gives CDR1 SGHRS, CDR2 YFSETQ. The V gene end was trimmed by 6 bases and the J gene end by 0 bases; junction bases not matched to a gene: 5. The CDR3 runs to 14 residues. This TCR was sampled from a male donor with ankylosing spondylitis or in good health (not recorded which). Sample: blood, either unsorted or a sorted T cell fraction (not recorded which). This chain uses TRBV5-1 with TRBJ2-5; 7 positions match TRBD1. Written as DNA, the CDR3 is TGCGCCAGCACCCAACAGGGGAACCAAGAGACCCAGTACTTC. Translation: CASTQQGNQETQYF. Drawing the rest from reference TRBV5-1 and TRBJ2-5, the complete variable domain is KAGVTQTPRYLIKTRGQQVTLSCSPISGHRSVSWYQQTPGQGLQFLFEYFSETQRNKGNFPGRFSGRQFSNSRSEMNVSTLELGDSALYLCASTQQGNQETQYFGPGTRLLVL.